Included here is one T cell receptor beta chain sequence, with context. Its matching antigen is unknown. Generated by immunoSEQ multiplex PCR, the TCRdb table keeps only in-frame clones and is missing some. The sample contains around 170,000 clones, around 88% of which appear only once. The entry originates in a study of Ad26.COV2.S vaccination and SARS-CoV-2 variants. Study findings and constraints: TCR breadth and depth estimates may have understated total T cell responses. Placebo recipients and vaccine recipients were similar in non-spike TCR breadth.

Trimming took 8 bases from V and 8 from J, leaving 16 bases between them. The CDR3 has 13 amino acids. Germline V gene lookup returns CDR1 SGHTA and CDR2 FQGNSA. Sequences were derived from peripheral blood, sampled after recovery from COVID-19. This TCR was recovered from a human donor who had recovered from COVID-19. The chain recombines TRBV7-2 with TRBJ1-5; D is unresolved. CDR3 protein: CASGQRENEPQHF. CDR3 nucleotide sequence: TGTGCCAGCGGGCAACGGGAAAATGAGCCCCAGCATTTT. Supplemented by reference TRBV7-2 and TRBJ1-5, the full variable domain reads GAGVSQSPSNKVTEKGKDVELRCDPISGHTALYWYRQSLGQGLEFLIYFQGNSAPDKSGLPSDRFSAERTGGSVSTLTIQRTQQEDSAVYLCASGQRENEPQHFGDGTRLSIL.